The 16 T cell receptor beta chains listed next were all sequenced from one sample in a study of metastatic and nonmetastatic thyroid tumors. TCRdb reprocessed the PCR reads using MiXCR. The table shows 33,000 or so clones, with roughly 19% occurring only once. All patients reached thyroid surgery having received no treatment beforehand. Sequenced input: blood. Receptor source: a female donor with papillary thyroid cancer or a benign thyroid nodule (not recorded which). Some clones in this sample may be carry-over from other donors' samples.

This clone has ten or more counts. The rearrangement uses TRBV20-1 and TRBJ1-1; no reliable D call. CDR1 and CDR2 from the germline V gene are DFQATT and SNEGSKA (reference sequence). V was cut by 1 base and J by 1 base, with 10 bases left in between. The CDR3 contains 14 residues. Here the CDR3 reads CSARAPAQNTEAFF. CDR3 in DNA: TGCAGTGCTAGAGCCCCCGCTCAGAACACTGAAGCTTTCTTT.

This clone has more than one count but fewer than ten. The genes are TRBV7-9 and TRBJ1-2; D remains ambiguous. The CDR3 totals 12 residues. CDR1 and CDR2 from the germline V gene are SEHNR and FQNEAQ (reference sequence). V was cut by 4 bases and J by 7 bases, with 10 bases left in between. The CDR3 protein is CASSSDFGGYTF. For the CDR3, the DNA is TGTGCCAGCAGCTCCGACTTCGGTGGCTACACCTTC.

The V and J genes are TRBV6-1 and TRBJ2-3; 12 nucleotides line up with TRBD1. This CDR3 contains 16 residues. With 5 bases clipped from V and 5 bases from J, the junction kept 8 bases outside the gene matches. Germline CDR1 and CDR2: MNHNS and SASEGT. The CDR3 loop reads CASSNRDRGPGDTQYF. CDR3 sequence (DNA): TGTGCCAGCAGTAATCGGGACAGGGGGCCGGGAGATACGCAGTATTTT.

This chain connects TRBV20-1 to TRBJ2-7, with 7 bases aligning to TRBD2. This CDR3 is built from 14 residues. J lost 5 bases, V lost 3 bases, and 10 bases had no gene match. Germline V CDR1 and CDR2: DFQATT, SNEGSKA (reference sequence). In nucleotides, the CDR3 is TGCAGTGCTAGCCATCGGGGAGGGGTTCACGAGCAGTACTTC. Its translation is CSASHRGGVHEQYF.

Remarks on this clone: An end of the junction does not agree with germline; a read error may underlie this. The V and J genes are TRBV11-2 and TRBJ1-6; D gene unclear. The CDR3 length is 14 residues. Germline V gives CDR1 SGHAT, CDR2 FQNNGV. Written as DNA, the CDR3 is TGTGCCAGTAGCTTAAGTGTCAACCACACACCCCTCCACTTT. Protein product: CASSLSVNHTPLHF.

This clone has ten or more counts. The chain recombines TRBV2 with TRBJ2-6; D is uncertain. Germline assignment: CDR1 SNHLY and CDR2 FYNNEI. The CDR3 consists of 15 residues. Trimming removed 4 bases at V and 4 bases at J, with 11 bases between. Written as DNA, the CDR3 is TGTGCCAGCAGTGTGGATGTACAGGGGGCCAACGTCCTGACTTTC. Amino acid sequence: CASSVDVQGANVLTF.

As DNA, the CDR3 is TGCGCCAGCAGCCAAGACCTAGCGGACATTCAGTACTTC. It specifies CASSQDLADIQYF. The chain recombines TRBV4-3 with TRBJ2-4; 7 bases line up with TRBD2. Germline CDR1 LGHNA, CDR2 YSLEER. The CDR3 has 13 amino acids. Trimming at V came to 0 bases and at J to 8 bases, leaving 1 base not matched to a gene.

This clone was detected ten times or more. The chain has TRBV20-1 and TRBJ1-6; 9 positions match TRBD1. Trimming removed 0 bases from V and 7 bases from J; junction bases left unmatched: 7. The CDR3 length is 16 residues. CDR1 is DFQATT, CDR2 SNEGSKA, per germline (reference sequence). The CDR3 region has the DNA TGCAGTGCTAGAGACTCGCGGACAGGGGAAAATTCACCCCTCCACTTT. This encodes CSARDSRTGENSPLHF.

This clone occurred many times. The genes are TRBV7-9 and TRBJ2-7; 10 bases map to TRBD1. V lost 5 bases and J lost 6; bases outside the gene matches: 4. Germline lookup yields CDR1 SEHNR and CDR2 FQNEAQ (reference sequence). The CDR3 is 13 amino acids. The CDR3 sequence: CASSRTGGGEQYF. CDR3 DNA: TGTGCCAGCAGCAGGACAGGGGGTGGCGAGCAGTACTTC.

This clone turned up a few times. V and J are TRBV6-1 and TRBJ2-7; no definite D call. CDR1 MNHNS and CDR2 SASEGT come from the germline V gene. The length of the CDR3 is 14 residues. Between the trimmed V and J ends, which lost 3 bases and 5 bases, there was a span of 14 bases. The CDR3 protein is CASSDGNRFDEQYF. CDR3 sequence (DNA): TGTGCCAGCAGTGATGGCAATAGGTTTGACGAGCAGTACTTC.

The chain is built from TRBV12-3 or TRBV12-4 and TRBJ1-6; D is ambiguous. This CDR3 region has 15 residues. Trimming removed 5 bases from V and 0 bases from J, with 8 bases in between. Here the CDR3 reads CASSDRSSYNSPLHF. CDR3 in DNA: TGTGCCAGCAGTGACCGGAGCTCCTATAATTCACCCCTCCACTTT.

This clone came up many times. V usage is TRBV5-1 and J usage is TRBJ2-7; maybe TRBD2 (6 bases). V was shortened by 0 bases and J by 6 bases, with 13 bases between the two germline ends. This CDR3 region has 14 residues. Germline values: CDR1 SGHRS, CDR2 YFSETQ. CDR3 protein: CASSLGGDPSEQYF. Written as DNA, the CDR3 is TGCGCCAGCAGCTTGGGGGGGGATCCCTCCGAGCAGTACTTC. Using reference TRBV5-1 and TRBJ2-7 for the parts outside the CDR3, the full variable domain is KAGVTQTPRYLIKTRGQQVTLSCSPISGHRSVSWYQQTPGQGLQFLFEYFSETQRNKGNFPGRFSGRQFSNSRSEMNVSTLELGDSALYLCASSLGGDPSEQYFGPGTRLTVT.

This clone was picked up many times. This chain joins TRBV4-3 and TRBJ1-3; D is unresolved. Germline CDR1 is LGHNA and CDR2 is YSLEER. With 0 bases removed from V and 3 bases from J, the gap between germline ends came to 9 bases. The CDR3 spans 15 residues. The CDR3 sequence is CASSQDSGGGNTIYF. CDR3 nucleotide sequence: TGCGCCAGCAGCCAAGATTCCGGCGGTGGAAACACCATATATTTT.

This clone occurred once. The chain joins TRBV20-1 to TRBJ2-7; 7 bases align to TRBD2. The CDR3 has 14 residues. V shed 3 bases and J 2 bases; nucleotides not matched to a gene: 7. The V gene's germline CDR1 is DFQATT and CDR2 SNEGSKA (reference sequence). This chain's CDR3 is CSASGSGLPYEQYF. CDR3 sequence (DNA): TGCAGTGCTAGCGGTAGCGGGCTTCCCTACGAGCAGTACTTC.

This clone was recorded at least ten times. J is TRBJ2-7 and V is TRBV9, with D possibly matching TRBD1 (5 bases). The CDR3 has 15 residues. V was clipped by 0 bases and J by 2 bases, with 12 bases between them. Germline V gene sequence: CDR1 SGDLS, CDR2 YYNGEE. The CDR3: CASSVGEDRTYEQYF. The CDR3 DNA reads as TGTGCCAGCAGCGTAGGGGAAGACAGAACCTACGAGCAGTACTTC.

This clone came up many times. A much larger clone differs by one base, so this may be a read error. CDR3 in amino acids: CSARQGGWTNNSPLHF. DNA of the CDR3: TGCAGTGCGAGACAGGGAGGTTGGACAAATAATTCACCCCTCCACTTT. The rearrangement uses TRBV20-1 and TRBJ1-6; TRBD1 matches at 7 bases. Germline CDR1 and CDR2: DFQATT and SNEGSKA (reference sequence). Trimming at V came to 6 bases and at J to 5 bases, leaving 13 bases not matched to a gene. The CDR3 loop spans 16 amino acids.